This T cell receptor (beta chain) was identified during a study of CD8 T cells in ankylosing spondylitis. The study's findings and limits: There were earlier reports of some motif variants in reactive arthritis synovial fluid and blood. The authors reported significant enrichment of disease-linked clones in matched ankylosing spondylitis synovial fluid.

A word on this clonotype: Its antigen is currently unknown.

Construction of TCR beta libraries was performed using quantitative 5'-RACE with molecular barcodes. TCRdb itself ran the 5' RACE reads through MiXCR, one entry per CDR3 protein. The sample yields about 170,000 distinct CDR3 sequences, around 19% seen once. The CDR3 runs 14 residues. V dropped 4 bases and J dropped 3 bases, with 13 bases sitting between them. Germline CDR1 and CDR2: SGDLS and YYNGEE. The V and J genes are TRBV9 and TRBJ1-2, with D possibly TRBD1 on 5 matching bases. This TCR derives from a male donor with ankylosing spondylitis or in good health (not recorded which). Sequencing input: blood, either unsorted or a sorted T cell fraction (not recorded which). The CDR3 DNA follows: TGTGCCAGCAGCCAAGTGGGGGATTACTATGGCTACACCTTC. Protein: CASSQVGDYYGYTF.